This entry lists 6 T cell receptor beta chains sequenced from one sample in a study of sequential checkpoint blockade in melanoma. Treatment denoted: randomized to nivolumab then ipilimumab (arm A) or the reverse (arm B). The repertoire was sequenced with immunoSEQ multiplex PCR; TCRdb's copy has only in-frame clones and lacks some. The sample yields tens of thousands of clones, around 90% seen once. The starting material was CD8+ T cells sorted from blood (inferred from file names), obtained from a patient given nivolumab and ipilimumab in sequence. These receptors all stem from a human donor with melanoma.

This sequence joins TRBV4-1 and TRBJ2-7, with D possibly being TRBD1 (5 bases). CDR3 length: 16 residues. V dropped 4 bases and J dropped 3 bases, with 19 bases sitting between them. CDR1 and CDR2 from the germline V gene are MGHRA and YSYEKL. CDR3 loop: CASSLRVQGLHYEQYF. CDR3 sequence (DNA): TGCGCCAGCAGCCTAAGAGTCCAGGGCCTACACTACGAGCAGTACTTC.

This chain joins TRBV5-4 and TRBJ2-3; 10 positions match TRBD2. Germline V lookup: CDR1 SGHNT, CDR2 YYREEE (reference sequence). This CDR3 is 19 amino acids long. The ends lost 4 bases at V and 0 bases at J; junction bases unmatched: 14. In DNA, the CDR3 is TGTGCCAGCAGCCGTAGCGGGGGGTACACTTCCCCCAGCACAGATACGCAGTATTTT. As protein: CASSRSGGYTSPSTDTQYF.

The gene calls are TRBV19 and TRBJ2-1; D remains ambiguous. Between the trimmed V and J ends, which lost 7 bases and 4 bases, there was a span of 20 bases. The CDR3 spans 16 residues. The germline CDR1 and CDR2 sequences are LNHDA and SQIVND (reference sequence). The DNA for the CDR3 is TGTGCCAGTAACCCAGGTCTGGGTGTCTATTACAATGAGCAGTTCTTC. This gives the protein CASNPGLGVYYNEQFF. Complete variable domain (other parts from reference TRBV19 and TRBJ2-1): DGGITQSPKYLFRKEGQNVTLSCEQNLNHDAMYWYRQDPGQGLRLIYYSQIVNDFQKGDIAEGYSVSREKKESFPLTVTSAQKNPTAFYLCASNPGLGVYYNEQFFGPGTRLTVL.

The rearrangement joins TRBV4-3 to TRBJ2-3, with a possible D match to TRBD2 (5 bases). V was pared by 4 bases and J by 0 bases, with 8 bases between. Germline CDR1 and CDR2: LGHNA and YSLEER. This CDR3 comprises 14 residues. The CDR3 is CASSRTESTDTQYF. The CDR3 bases are TGCGCCAGCAGCCGGACTGAAAGCACAGATACGCAGTATTTT.

The chain carries TRBV4-1 and TRBJ2-1; 12 bases are shared with TRBD2. The trim removed 4 bases at V and 4 bases at J, leaving 2 bases unmatched. The CDR3 is 15 residues long. CDR1 is MGHRA and CDR2 is YSYEKL in the germline V gene. Here the CDR3 reads CASSPGLAGYNEQFF. The CDR3 DNA sequence: TGCGCCAGCAGCCCCGGACTAGCGGGGTACAATGAGCAGTTCTTC.

The gene calls are TRBV28 and TRBJ2-2, with TRBD2 identical over 7 bases. V shed 5 bases and J 1 base; nucleotides not matched to a gene: 7. The CDR3 consists of 16 residues. The germline V gene has CDR1 MDHEN and CDR2 SYDVKM. CDR3 sequence: CASSLGLAVNTGELFF. The DNA for the CDR3 is TGTGCCAGCAGTCTAGGGCTAGCGGTGAACACCGGGGAGCTGTTTTTT. Drawing the rest from reference TRBV28 and TRBJ2-2, the complete variable domain is DVKVTQSSRYLVKRTGEKVFLECVQDMDHENMFWYRQDPGLGLRLIYFSYDVKMKEKGDIPEGYSVSREKKERFSLILESASTNQTSMYLCASSLGLAVNTGELFFGEGSRLTVL.